One sample yielded the 10 T cell receptor beta chains listed below, sequenced in a study of human T cells and chemical hapten exposure. TCRdb passed the RACE reads through MiXCR, listing each CDR3 protein once. The table includes approximately 350,000 distinct CDR3 sequences, under 9% detected once. As to time point: patch test 1, 2 weeks after DPC sensitization. Sample treatment: therapeutic diphenylcyclopropenone sensitization with weekly scalp DPC. Sequences were derived from whole blood, sampled in connection with sensitization to the hapten diphenylcyclopropenone (DPC). All receptors derive from a woman aged 18-29 years with alopecia areata. Some clones in this sample may be carry-over from other donors' samples.

In this sample, this clonotype turned up many times. The chain carries TRBV10-3 and TRBJ2-3; perhaps TRBD2 as D (5 bases). The germline CDR1 and CDR2 sequences are ENHRY and SYGVKD. V was trimmed by 8 bases and J by 2 bases, leaving 14 bases between them. The CDR3 is 14 amino acids. CDR3 DNA: TGTGCCATCCAAGCGGCCCCTTCCACAGATACGCAGTATTTT. This sequence encodes CAIQAAPSTDTQYF.

This clonotype was observed a handful of times. The V and J genes are TRBV5-6 and TRBJ2-7; D remains unclear. Trimming left V 7 bases short and J 2 bases short, with 16 bases between. This CDR3 is 14 amino acids long. Germline CDR1 SGHDT, CDR2 YYEEEE. Here the CDR3 DNA reads TGTGCCAGCCATCACCGGCCGTCAACCTACGAGCAGTACTTC. This translates into CASHHRPSTYEQYF.

This clonotype was counted many times. This chain joins TRBV20-1 and TRBJ2-5, with D maybe TRBD1 (5 bases). CDR3 length equals 16 residues. The V gene's germline CDR1 is DFQATT and CDR2 SNEGSKA (reference sequence). V dropped 0 bases and J dropped 4 bases, with 18 bases sitting between them. CDR3 DNA sequence: TGCAGTGCTAGAGATCTCCAAACAGGTCTTCGAGAGACCCAGTACTTC. Translation gives CSARDLQTGLRETQYF.

This clonotype was counted between two and nine times. Here the CDR3 reads CSAREGGELLNQPQHF. The CDR3 nucleotides are TGCAGTGCTAGAGAGGGGGGGGAGCTTTTAAATCAGCCCCAGCATTTT. The chain joins TRBV20-1 to TRBJ1-5, with D possibly being TRBD1 (5 bases). The CDR3 is 16 residues long. Per the germline V gene, CDR1 is DFQATT and CDR2 is SNEGSKA (reference sequence). Trimming pared 0 bases from V and 4 bases from J, leaving 16 bases between.

This clonotype was seen only a few times. V and J are TRBV28 and TRBJ1-4; TRBD1 is a possible D gene (5 bases). Per the germline V gene, CDR1 is MDHEN and CDR2 is SYDVKM. Deletions cut 7 bases from V and 6 bases from J, with 15 bases between. This CDR3 has 14 residues. The CDR3, as DNA: TGTGCCAGCACCGCGGCCGACAGCGATGAAAAACTGTTTTTT. Protein product: CASTAADSDEKLFF.

Many counts were recorded for this clonotype. CDR3 nucleotide sequence: TGTGCCAGCAGCTTACTGGGACTGCCTAGCACAGATACGCAGTATTTT. Translated: CASSLLGLPSTDTQYF. V gene TRBV7-2 combines with J gene TRBJ2-3, with D perhaps TRBD2 (6 bases). The CDR3 contains 16 residues. Germline V CDR1 and CDR2: SGHTA, FQGNSA. V lost 2 bases and J lost 0, with 12 bases in between.

This clonotype was observed a few times. The rearrangement joins TRBV6-5 to TRBJ2-7; either TRBD1 or TRBD2 may fit D (5 bases each). The CDR3 contains 15 residues. CDR1 and CDR2 from the germline V gene are MNHEY and SVGAGI. The V gene lost 6 bases and the J gene lost 4 bases, with 19 bases spanning the gap. The chain's CDR3 is CASSPTGTFTYEQYF. The CDR3 DNA is TGTGCCAGCAGCCCGACGGGGACCTTCACTTACGAGCAGTACTTC.

The CDR3 loop reads CASSSLESVKTDTQYF. CDR3 sequence (DNA): TGTGCCAGCAGCTCCCTAGAAAGCGTTAAAACAGATACGCAGTATTTT. The genes are TRBV7-9 and TRBJ2-3, with unresolved D. CDR3 length equals 16 residues. Germline V lookup: CDR1 SEHNR, CDR2 FQNEAQ (reference sequence). V was trimmed by 4 bases and J by 3 bases, leaving 17 bases between them.

This clonotype showed up many times. The chain is built from TRBV4-3 and TRBJ2-6; TRBD2 matches at 10 bases. Germline CDR1 LGHNA, CDR2 YSLEER. The V gene end was trimmed by 2 bases and the J gene end by 1 base; junction bases not matched to a gene: 5. This CDR3 spans 18 amino acids. CDR3 residues: CASSQKFSGGSGANVLTF. CDR3 DNA sequence: TGCGCCAGCAGCCAAAAGTTTAGCGGGGGGTCTGGGGCCAACGTCCTGACTTTC.

This clonotype appeared many times. The chain recombines TRBV18 with TRBJ2-3; 8 bases are a match to TRBD2. Germline CDR1 and CDR2: KGHSH and LQKENI. The junction had 10 bases not matched to a gene; V was cut back by 3 bases and J by 2 bases. The CDR3 has 17 residues. The CDR3 DNA reads as TGTGCCAGCTCACCGGATTACGGGGGGGGAAACACAGATACGCAGTATTTT. As protein: CASSPDYGGGNTDTQYF.